This entry concerns a single TCR beta chain. This record comes from a study of blood T cell repertoires in COVID-19. Germline V gene data show CDR1 as SGHRS and CDR2 as YFSETQ. CDR3 length: 14 residues. Trimming removed 1 base from V and 9 bases from J, with 16 bases in between. Assay used: immunoSEQ multiplex PCR; TCRdb lists only in-frame clones, some missing. The data contain tens of thousands of clones, about 82% of them singletons. Sequences were obtained from peripheral blood. The chain combines TRBV5-1 with TRBJ1-2; possible D gene TRBD1, 5 bases. This receptor was identified in a woman over 75 in a cohort sampled during active or convalescent COVID-19. The CDR3 here is CASSLIPGNGRYTF. The CDR3 bases are TGCGCCAGCAGCTTGATCCCAGGGAACGGGCGCTACACCTTC.